This TCR beta chain came from a study of lymphopenia after photon versus proton radiotherapy. Germline values: CDR1 LNHDA, CDR2 SQIVND (reference sequence). Trimming pared 4 bases from V and 4 bases from J, leaving 6 bases between. The CDR3 contains 12 residues. Method: immunoSEQ multiplex PCR; TCRdb's copy keeps in-frame clones and lacks some. The sample holds about 49,000 clones, more than 70% seen once. As for this clone: Its target is not known.

Study-wide findings and caveats: Under photons, naive T cells and diversity fell while effector/memory populations rose.

The sample consisted of peripheral blood, taken from a patient treated with photon-based radiotherapy. The source is a man aged 50 or older with gastric cancer. V gene TRBV19 combines with J gene TRBJ2-3, with D hard to call. The CDR3 DNA reads as TGTGCCAGTAGTAGGAGTTCAGATACGCAGTATTTT. Its translation is CASSRSSDTQYF.